The 23 T cell receptor beta chains below come from one sample, sequenced in a study of shared clonotypes between healthy human individuals. Some clones are missing from TCRdb's copy, which holds only in-frame ones; the method was immunoSEQ multiplex PCR. Among approximately 2.5 million clones, roughly 93% were seen once, and the ten largest hold around 0.37%. The sequenced sample was naive CD4+ T cells from PBMCs. The subset here: CD45RA+ positively selected. These receptors were collected from a man between 18 and 29 years old in good health. Some clones in this sample may be carry-over from other donors' samples.

The CDR3 DNA follows: TGCGCCAGCAGCTTGGGGGACAGGGGGAACACTGAAGCTTTCTTT. Its protein product is CASSLGDRGNTEAFF. The chain couples TRBV5-1 to TRBJ1-1, with 10 bases identical to TRBD1. This CDR3 spans 15 amino acids. Germline V gene lookup returns CDR1 SGHRS and CDR2 YFSETQ. V lost 0 bases, J lost 1 base, and 0 bases stayed unmatched.

This clone showed up just once. The rearrangement links TRBV27 to TRBJ2-6; possible D gene TRBD2, 6 bases. There are 15 residues in the CDR3. CDR1 and CDR2 (germline): MNHEY, SMNVEV (reference sequence). Trimming removed 1 base from V and 6 bases from J, with 10 bases in between. The CDR3 loop reads CASSLYAGPANVLTF. For the CDR3, the DNA is TGTGCCAGCAGTTTATACGCGGGGCCGGCCAACGTCCTGACTTTC.

The chain employs TRBV25-1 and TRBJ1-1, with D unclear. Germline V lookup: CDR1 MGHDK, CDR2 SYGVNS. Trimming took 7 bases from V and 0 from J, leaving 12 bases between them. The CDR3 is 14 residues long. CDR3 in amino acids: CASNRAGMNTEAFF. CDR3 in DNA: TGTGCCAGCAACCGGGCAGGCATGAACACTGAAGCTTTCTTT.

The chain employs TRBV28 and TRBJ1-1; TRBD1 is a possible D gene (5 bases). CDR3 length equals 15 residues. Trimming took 6 bases from V and 3 from J, leaving 17 bases between them. Germline V gene sequence: CDR1 MDHEN, CDR2 SYDVKM. In DNA, the CDR3 is TGTGCCAGCAGGGGGGGTGCCTCCGGGCACACTGAAGCTTTCTTT. Protein product: CASRGGASGHTEAFF.

The chain links TRBV4-2 to TRBJ2-3, with 11 positions matching TRBD2. The J segment lost 5 bases and the V segment lost 4 bases, leaving 8 bases of the junction unmatched. The length of the CDR3 is 16 residues. Germline assignment: CDR1 LGHNA and CDR2 YNFKEQ. CDR3 in DNA: TGTGCCAGCAGCCCCTCTAGCGGGAGGTGGATAGATACGCAGTATTTT. As protein: CASSPSSGRWIDTQYF.

This clone was counted once. The chain has TRBV7-2 and TRBJ2-2; D gene uncertain. The V gene's germline CDR1 is SGHTA and CDR2 FQGNSA. The V gene lost 0 bases and the J gene lost 9 bases, with 2 bases spanning the gap. The CDR3 is 11 residues long. CDR3 bases: TGTGCCAGCAGCTTAGCTAGGGAGCTGTTTTTT. It codes for CASSLARELFF.

As concerns this clone: As the CDR3 is not closed by the conserved phenylalanine or tryptophan, this likely results from a read error. The DNA is left out, because the CDR3 cannot be placed on it with certainty; the CDR3 is given as TCRdb lists it. The gene calls are TRBV5-6 and TRBJ2-7; the table's D call of TRBD1 was not tested on the DNA. Germline-derived CDR1 and CDR2 are SGHDT and YYEEEE. The CDR3 spans 14 amino acids, including both terminal residues. This chain's CDR3 is CASSVRQAGATATI.

The V call is TRBV18, the J call TRBJ1-2, with D tentatively TRBD1 (5 bases). Germline V lookup: CDR1 KGHSH, CDR2 LQKENI. The CDR3 is 13 amino acids. Trimming stripped 2 bases from V and 8 bases from J, with 12 bases between. CDR3 amino acids: CASSPYGRDGYTF. Here the CDR3 DNA reads TGTGCCAGCTCACCATACGGCAGGGACGGCTACACCTTC.

The chain recombines TRBV18 with TRBJ2-7; TRBD2 is a possible D gene (6 bases). Trimming took 2 bases from V and 2 from J, leaving 10 bases between them. The CDR3 contains 14 residues. Looked up from germline, CDR1 is KGHSH and CDR2 is LQKENI. CDR3 bases: TGTGCCAGCTCACCAAATGAGCGGGCCTACGAGCAGTACTTC. Its translation: CASSPNERAYEQYF. The variable domain in full, with the rest retrieved from reference TRBV18 and TRBJ2-7, is NAGVMQNPRHLVRRRGQEARLRCSPMKGHSHVYWYRQLPEEGLKFMVYLQKENIIDESGMPKERFSAEFPKEGPSILRIQQVVRGDSAAYFCASSPNERAYEQYFGPGTRLTVT.

V usage is TRBV27 and J usage is TRBJ1-2; D not certain. The CDR3 totals 13 residues. Deletions cut 5 bases from V and 7 bases from J, with 14 bases between. Germline V gene lookup returns CDR1 MNHEY and CDR2 SMNVEV (reference sequence). The CDR3 region is CASSPHGVGGYTF. Here the CDR3 DNA reads TGTGCCAGCAGTCCCCACGGGGTCGGTGGCTACACCTTC.

The chain links TRBV9 to TRBJ1-1; 7 positions agree with TRBD1. The CDR3 is 13 amino acids. Germline lookup yields CDR1 SGDLS and CDR2 YYNGEE. After removal of 0 bases from V and 7 bases from J, the junction contained 3 bases not matched to a gene. The CDR3 spells CASSVGRGREAFF. Here the CDR3 DNA reads TGTGCCAGCAGCGTAGGGAGGGGGCGTGAAGCTTTCTTT.

V is TRBV29-1 and J is TRBJ2-5, with D possibly matching TRBD1 (5 bases). The J call may be incorrect, as the DNA end agrees better with TRBJ2-7. The CDR3 has 12 residues. Germline assignment: CDR1 SQVTM and CDR2 ANQGSEA. The CDR3 bases are TGCAGCGTTGAGACAGAGACCTACGAGCAGTACTTC. Protein product: CSVETETYEQYF.

The rearrangement joins TRBV5-4 to TRBJ2-7; D perhaps matches TRBD1 (7 bases). V lost 2 bases and J 5 bases, leaving 17 bases between the germline ends. The germline gives CDR1 SGHNT, CDR2 YYREEE (reference sequence). The CDR3 sequence is 15 residues long. The CDR3: CASSFSGGPGNEQYF. As DNA, the CDR3 is TGTGCCAGCAGCTTTTCAGGGGGGCCCGGAAACGAGCAGTACTTC.

Here the CDR3 DNA reads TGTGCCAGTAGTTGGTCAGGGGGGGAGGGCAATGAGCAGTTCTTC. Translated, it gives CASSWSGGEGNEQFF. V gene TRBV19 combines with J gene TRBJ2-1, with D possibly called TRBD1 or TRBD2 (7 bases each). Germline V gene lookup returns CDR1 LNHDA and CDR2 SQIVND (reference sequence). The CDR3 spans 15 residues. The germline V and J ends were trimmed by 5 bases and 6 bases, with 17 bases remaining between them.

The chain links TRBV28 to TRBJ1-2; a possible D gene is TRBD1 (6 bases). CDR1 MDHEN and CDR2 SYDVKM come from the germline V gene. CDR3 length equals 15 residues. V lost 4 bases and J 0 bases, leaving 12 bases between the germline ends. The CDR3, as DNA: TGTGCCAGCAGTTCCTTGACAGGCCCTAACTATGGCTACACCTTC. This gives the protein CASSSLTGPNYGYTF.

Remarks on this clone: Other DNA sequences in this specimen translate into the identical CDR3. V and J are TRBV9 and TRBJ1-2; D may be TRBD1 (6 bases). V was pared by 2 bases and J by 2 bases, with 10 bases between. Germline V lookup: CDR1 SGDLS, CDR2 YYNGEE. The CDR3 contains 14 residues. CDR3 nucleotides: TGTGCCAGCAGCGTCTCCAGGGGAAACTATGGCTACACCTTC. The encoded protein is CASSVSRGNYGYTF.

This rearrangement joins TRBV5-4 to TRBJ1-5; TRBD1 matches at 7 bases. The germline CDR1 and CDR2 sequences are SGHNT and YYREEE (reference sequence). Unmatched junction bases numbered 8, after V lost 4 bases and J lost 7 bases. CDR3 length: 14 amino acids. CDR3 residues: CASSQDRWGQPQHF. CDR3 DNA sequence: TGTGCCAGCAGCCAGGACAGGTGGGGCCAGCCCCAGCATTTT.

The rearrangement links TRBV9 to TRBJ2-1, with TRBD2 matching over 14 bases. The CDR3 consists of 16 residues. Germline-derived CDR1 and CDR2 are SGDLS and YYNGEE. V lost 0 bases, J lost 9 bases, and 5 bases stayed unmatched. The CDR3, as DNA: TGTGCCAGCAGCGTAGGGGGACTAGCGGGAGTATTTGAGCAGTTCTTC. Protein product: CASSVGGLAGVFEQFF. Based on the CDR3 plus reference TRBV9 and TRBJ2-1, the full variable domain is DSGVTQTPKHLITATGQRVTLRCSPRSGDLSVYWYQQSLDQGLQFLIQYYNGEERAKGNILERFSAQQFPDLHSELNLSSLELGDSALYFCASSVGGLAGVFEQFFGPGTRLTVL.

This clone has just a few counts. J is TRBJ1-2 and V is TRBV27; 8 bases are a match to TRBD1. V trimming: 6 bases; J trimming: 4 bases; junction bases outside the gene matches: 13. The CDR3 extends over 16 amino acids. Germline V lookup: CDR1 MNHEY, CDR2 SMNVEV (reference sequence). The CDR3 is CASSHYRDRSSYGYTF. DNA of the CDR3: TGTGCCAGCAGCCACTATCGGGACAGGTCCTCCTATGGCTACACCTTC.

The chain carries TRBV2 and TRBJ2-2, with D perhaps TRBD1 (6 bases). Germline CDR1 SNHLY, CDR2 FYNNEI. The CDR3 runs 13 residues. V was shortened by 7 bases and J by 7 bases, with 13 bases between the two germline ends. The CDR3 loop reads CASTREGVGELFF. CDR3 DNA sequence: TGTGCCAGCACCCGAGAGGGGGTCGGGGAGCTGTTTTTT.

In regard to this clone: The sample carries other DNA sequences with the same CDR3. J is TRBJ2-3 and V is TRBV7-9; 16 bases are shared with TRBD2. Germline CDR1 reads SEHNR; CDR2 reads FQNEAQ (reference sequence). The CDR3 runs to 16 residues. Trimming took 4 bases from V and 4 from J; bases not matched to a gene: 2. The CDR3 region has the DNA TGTGCCAGCAGCTCGGGACTAGCGGGAGGGCCAGATACGCAGTATTTT. This codes for CASSSGLAGGPDTQYF. The full variable domain, completed using reference TRBV7-9 and TRBJ2-3, is DTGVSQNPRHKITKRGQNVTFRCDPISEHNRLYWYRQTLGQGPEFLTYFQNEAQLEKSRLLSDRFSAERPKGSFSTLEIQRTEQGDSAMYLCASSSGLAGGPDTQYFGPGTRLTVL.

This clone was picked up a small number of times. This rearrangement joins TRBV5-1 to TRBJ1-2, with D possibly TRBD1 on 5 matching bases. The CDR3 sequence is 15 residues long. Germline V CDR1 and CDR2: SGHRS, YFSETQ. V shed 0 bases and J shed 4 bases, with 13 bases lying between them. This CDR3 reads CASSLAAGPSYGYTF. The CDR3 bases are TGCGCCAGCAGCTTGGCGGCAGGGCCAAGCTATGGCTACACCTTC.

The chain uses TRBV11-2 and TRBJ2-5; 11 positions agree with TRBD2. The CDR3 sequence is 15 residues long. CDR1 and CDR2 from the germline V gene are SGHAT and FQNNGV. V lost 7 bases and J lost 4; bases outside the gene matches: 8. CDR3 bases: TGTGCCAGCACCCGAACCGGACTAGCGGGAGAGACCCAGTACTTC. Protein: CASTRTGLAGETQYF.